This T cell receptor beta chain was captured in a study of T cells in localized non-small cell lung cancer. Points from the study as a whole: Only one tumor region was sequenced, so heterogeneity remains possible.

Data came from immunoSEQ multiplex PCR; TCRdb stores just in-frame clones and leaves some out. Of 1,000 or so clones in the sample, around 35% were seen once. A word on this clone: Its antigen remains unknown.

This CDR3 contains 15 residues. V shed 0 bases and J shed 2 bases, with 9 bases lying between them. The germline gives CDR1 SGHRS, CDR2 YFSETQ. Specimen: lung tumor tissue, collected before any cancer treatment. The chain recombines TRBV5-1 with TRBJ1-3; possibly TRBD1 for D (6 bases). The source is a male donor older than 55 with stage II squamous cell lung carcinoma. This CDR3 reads CASSLGRGAGNTIYF. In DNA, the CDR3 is TGCGCCAGCAGCTTGGGCAGGGGCGCTGGAAACACCATATATTTT.